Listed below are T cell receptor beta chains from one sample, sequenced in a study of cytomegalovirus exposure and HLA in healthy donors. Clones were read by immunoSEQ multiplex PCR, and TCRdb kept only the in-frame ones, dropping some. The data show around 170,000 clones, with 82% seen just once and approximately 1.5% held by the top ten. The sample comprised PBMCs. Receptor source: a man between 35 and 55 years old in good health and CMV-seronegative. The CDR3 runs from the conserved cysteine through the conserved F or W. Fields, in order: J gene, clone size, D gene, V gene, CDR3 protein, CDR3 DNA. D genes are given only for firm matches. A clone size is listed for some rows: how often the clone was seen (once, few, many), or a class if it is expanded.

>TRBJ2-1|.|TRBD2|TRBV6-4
CASSDSTSGSRSNEQFF
TGTGCCAGCAGTGACTCGACTAGCGGGAGCCGATCAAATGAGCAGTTCTTC
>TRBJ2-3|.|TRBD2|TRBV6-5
CASSYSIAGFTDTQYF
TGTGCCAGCAGTTACTCGATAGCGGGGTTCACAGATACGCAGTATTTT
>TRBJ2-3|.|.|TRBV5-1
CASSLLTGELTDTQYF
TGCGCCAGCAGCTTGTTAACGGGGGAGTTAACAGATACGCAGTATTTT
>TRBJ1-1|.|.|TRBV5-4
CASSLVRNMNTEAFF
TGTGCCAGCAGCTTGGTTCGCAACATGAACACTGAAGCTTTCTTT
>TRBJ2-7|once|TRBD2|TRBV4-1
CASSPQRGSSYEQYF
TGCGCCAGCAGCCCCCAGCGGGGGAGCTCCTACGAGCAGTACTTC
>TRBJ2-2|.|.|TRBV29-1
CSVEGVEARNGELFF
TGCAGCGTTGAAGGGGTGGAGGCTAGAAACGGGGAGCTGTTTTTT
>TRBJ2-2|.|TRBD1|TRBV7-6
CASSGGQGVAGELFF
TGTGCCAGCAGCGGGGGACAGGGGGTTGCCGGGGAGCTGTTTTTT
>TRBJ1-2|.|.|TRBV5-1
CASSVFRGEDGYTF
TGCGCCAGCAGCGTATTCAGGGGAGAAGATGGCTACACCTTC
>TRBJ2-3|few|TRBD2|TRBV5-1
CASSFPVSSGSDTQYF
TGCGCCAGCAGCTTCCCGGTGTCTAGCGGGTCAGATACGCAGTATTTT
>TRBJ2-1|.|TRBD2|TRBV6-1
CASSDLSGNYNEQFF
TGTGCCAGCAGTGATCTTAGCGGGAACTACAATGAGCAGTTCTTC
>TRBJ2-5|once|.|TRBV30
CAWRGEETQYF
TGTGCCTGGAGAGGAGAGGAGACCCAGTACTTC
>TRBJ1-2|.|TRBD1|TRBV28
CASSLSGTGDYGYTF
TGTGCCAGCAGTTTATCCGGGACAGGGGACTATGGCTACACCTTC
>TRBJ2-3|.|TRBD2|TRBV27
CASKAGGKFIDTQYF
TGTGCCAGCAAGGCGGGGGGCAAATTTATAGATACGCAGTATTTT
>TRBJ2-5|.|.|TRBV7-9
CASSLRLDVETQYF
TGTGCCAGCAGCTTAAGGCTAGACGTTGAGACCCAGTACTTC
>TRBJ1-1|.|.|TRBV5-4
CASSLGRGVNTEAFF
TGTGCCAGCAGCCTCGGGCGCGGGGTAAACACTGAAGCTTTCTTT
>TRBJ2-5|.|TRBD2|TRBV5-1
CASSLGISGGAGETQYF
TGCGCCAGCAGCTTGGGTATTAGCGGGGGGGCCGGAGAGACCCAGTACTTC
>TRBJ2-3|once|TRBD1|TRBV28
CASSFSIQGARTQYF
TGTGCCAGCAGTTTCTCCATACAGGGGGCGCGTACGCAGTATTTT
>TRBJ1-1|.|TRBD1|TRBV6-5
CASRQGSRAFF
TGTGCCAGCCGACAGGGGTCGCGAGCTTTCTTT
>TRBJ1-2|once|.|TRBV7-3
CASSISHRTGDNYGYTF
TGTGCCAGCAGCATATCCCACCGTACAGGTGATAACTATGGCTACACCTTC
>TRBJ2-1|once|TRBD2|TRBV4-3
CASSQGTGGNEQFF
TGCGCCAGCAGCCAAGGTACGGGGGGAAATGAGCAGTTCTTC
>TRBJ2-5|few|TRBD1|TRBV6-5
CARPQGARVRETQYF
TGTGCCAGACCTCAGGGGGCGCGAGTACGAGAGACCCAGTACTTC
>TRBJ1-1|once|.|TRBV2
CASRSVAGLNTEAFF
TGTGCCAGCAGGTCGGTGGCAGGGTTGAACACTGAAGCTTTCTTT
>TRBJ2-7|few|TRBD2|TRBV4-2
CASSLAGSSYEQYF
TGTGCCAGCAGCCTAGCGGGGAGCTCCTACGAGCAGTACTTC
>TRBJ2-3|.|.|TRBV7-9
CASSFSGRDRTQYF
TGTGCCAGCAGCTTTAGCGGTCGGGATCGTACGCAGTATTTT
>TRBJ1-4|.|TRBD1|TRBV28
CASSLPQGATNEKLFF
TGTGCCAGCAGTTTACCACAGGGGGCAACTAATGAAAAACTGTTTTTT
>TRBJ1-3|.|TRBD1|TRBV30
CAWLLDGTGSGNTIYF
TGTGCCTGGTTGCTCGACGGGACAGGGTCCGGAAACACCATATATTTT
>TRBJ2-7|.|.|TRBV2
CASRDLVQGPYEQYF
TGTGCCAGCAGAGATCTAGTACAGGGCCCCTACGAGCAGTACTTC
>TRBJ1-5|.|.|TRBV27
CASSFQYSNQPQHF
TGTGCCAGCAGTTTTCAGTATAGCAATCAGCCCCAGCATTTT
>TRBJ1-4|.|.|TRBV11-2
CASNHLVGQGMDNEKLFF
TGTGCCAGCAACCACCTAGTCGGGCAGGGTATGGATAATGAAAAACTGTTTTTT
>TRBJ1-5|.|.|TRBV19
CASSIDGQVNQPQHF
TGTGCCAGTAGTATAGACGGTCAGGTCAATCAGCCCCAGCATTTT
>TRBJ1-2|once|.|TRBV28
CASSFQQGYGYTF
TGTGCCAGCAGTTTCCAACAGGGCTATGGCTACACCTTC
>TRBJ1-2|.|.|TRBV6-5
CASRQGNYGYTF
TGTGCCAGCAGGCAGGGGAACTATGGCTACACCTTC
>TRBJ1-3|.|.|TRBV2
CASSEYIGSGKSGNTIYF
TGTGCCAGCAGTGAATATATTGGATCAGGGAAATCTGGAAACACCATATATTTT
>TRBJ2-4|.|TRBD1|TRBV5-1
CASTLEGQGIAKNIQYF
TGCGCCAGCACTTTAGAAGGACAGGGAATAGCCAAAAACATTCAGTACTTC
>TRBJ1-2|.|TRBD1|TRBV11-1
CASSAGTGANYGYTF
TGTGCCAGCAGCGCCGGGACAGGGGCTAACTATGGCTACACCTTC
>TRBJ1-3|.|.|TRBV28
CASSLTPGTRSSGNTIYF
TGTGCCAGCAGTTTAACGCCCGGGACACGGAGCTCTGGAAACACCATATATTTT
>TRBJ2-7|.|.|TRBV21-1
CASSKNGDREGHEQYF
TGTGCCAGCAGCAAAAATGGGGACAGGGAGGGGCACGAGCAGTACTTC
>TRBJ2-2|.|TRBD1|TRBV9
CASSDYRGRGTGELFF
TGTGCCAGCAGCGATTACAGGGGAAGGGGAACCGGGGAGCTGTTTTTT
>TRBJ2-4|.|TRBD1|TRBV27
CASSSPGQGRGVAKNIQYF
TGTGCCAGCAGCTCTCCGGGACAGGGGAGGGGGGTAGCCAAAAACATTCAGTACTTC
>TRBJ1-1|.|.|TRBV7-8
CASSPQQENTEAFF
TGTGCCAGCAGCCCCCAACAGGAAAACACTGAAGCTTTCTTT
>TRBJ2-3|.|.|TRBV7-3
CASSFTGTDTQYF
TGTGCCAGCAGCTTTACAGGGACAGATACGCAGTATTTT
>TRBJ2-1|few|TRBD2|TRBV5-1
CASSSLAGSSNEQFF
TGCGCCAGCAGCTCACTAGCGGGATCAAGCAATGAGCAGTTCTTC
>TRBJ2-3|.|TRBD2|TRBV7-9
CASSPSGSSTDTQYF
TGTGCCAGCAGCCCTAGCGGGAGTAGCACAGATACGCAGTATTTT
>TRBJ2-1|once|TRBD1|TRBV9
CASSVDRVRQFF
TGTGCCAGCAGCGTGGACAGGGTAAGGCAGTTCTTC
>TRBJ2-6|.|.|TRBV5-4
CASSDRRGGAGANVLTF
TGTGCCAGCAGCGATCGCAGGGGTGGGGCTGGGGCCAACGTCCTGACTTTC
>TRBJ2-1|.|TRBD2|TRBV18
CASSPVASGDNEQFF
TGTGCCAGCTCACCAGTGGCTAGCGGGGACAATGAGCAGTTCTTC
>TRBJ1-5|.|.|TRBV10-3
CAISEWEYSNQPQHF
TGTGCCATCAGTGAGTGGGAGTATAGCAATCAGCCCCAGCATTTT
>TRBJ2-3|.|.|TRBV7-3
CASRLIGGTDTQYF
TGTGCCAGCAGATTAATCGGGGGTACAGATACGCAGTATTTT
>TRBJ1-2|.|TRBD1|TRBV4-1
CASSQSSGTGGNYGYTF
TGCGCCAGCAGCCAGTCTTCCGGGACAGGGGGGAACTATGGCTACACCTTC
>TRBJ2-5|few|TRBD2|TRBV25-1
CASQRGRGVQETQYF
TGTGCCAGCCAGCGGGGGCGGGGGGTACAAGAGACCCAGTACTTC
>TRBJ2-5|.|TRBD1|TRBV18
CASSSGQGSQETQYF
TGTGCCAGCTCATCTGGACAGGGAAGTCAAGAGACCCAGTACTTC
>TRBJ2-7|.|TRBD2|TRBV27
CASSLGLAGVGQREQYF
TGTGCCAGCAGTTTAGGGCTAGCGGGAGTGGGGCAACGGGAGCAGTACTTC
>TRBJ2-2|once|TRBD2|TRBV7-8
CASSWTSSTGELFF
TGTGCCAGCAGCTGGACTAGCAGCACCGGGGAGCTGTTTTTT
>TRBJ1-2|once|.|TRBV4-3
CASSQDWTVHGYTF
TGCGCCAGCAGCCAAGATTGGACAGTTCATGGCTACACCTTC
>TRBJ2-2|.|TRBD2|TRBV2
CASSLAGDSGELFF
TGTGCCAGCAGCCTAGCGGGAGATAGCGGGGAGCTGTTTTTT
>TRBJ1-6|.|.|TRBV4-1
CASSQDMTPPLHF
TGCGCCAGCAGCCAAGATATGACTCCACCCCTCCACTTT
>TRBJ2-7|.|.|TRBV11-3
CASRRLRMQSGPYEQYF
TGTGCCAGCCGGCGTCTCAGGATGCAGTCCGGTCCCTACGAGCAGTACTTC
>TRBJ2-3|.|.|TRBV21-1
CASSHRFGREPWDEVGTQYF
TGTGCCAGCAGCCACCGTTTCGGGCGGGAGCCCTGGGATGAAGTGGGTACGCAGTATTTT